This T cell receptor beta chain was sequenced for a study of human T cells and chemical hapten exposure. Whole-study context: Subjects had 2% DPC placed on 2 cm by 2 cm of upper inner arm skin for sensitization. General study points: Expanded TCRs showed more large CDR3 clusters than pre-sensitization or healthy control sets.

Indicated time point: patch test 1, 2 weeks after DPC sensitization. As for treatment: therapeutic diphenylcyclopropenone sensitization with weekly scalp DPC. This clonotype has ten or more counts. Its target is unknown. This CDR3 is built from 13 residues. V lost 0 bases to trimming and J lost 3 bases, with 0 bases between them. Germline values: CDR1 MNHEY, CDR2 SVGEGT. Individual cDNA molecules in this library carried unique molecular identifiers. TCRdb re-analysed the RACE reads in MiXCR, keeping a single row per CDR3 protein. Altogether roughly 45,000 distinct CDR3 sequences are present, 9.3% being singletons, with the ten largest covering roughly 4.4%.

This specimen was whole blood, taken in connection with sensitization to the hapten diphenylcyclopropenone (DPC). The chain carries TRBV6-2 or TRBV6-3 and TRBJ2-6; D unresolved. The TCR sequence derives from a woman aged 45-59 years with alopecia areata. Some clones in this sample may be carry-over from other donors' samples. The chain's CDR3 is CASSYSGANVLTF. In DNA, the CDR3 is TGTGCCAGCAGTTACTCTGGGGCCAACGTCCTGACTTTC.